These 21 T cell receptor beta chains were sequenced from one sample in a study of shared clonotypes between healthy human individuals. Clones were read by immunoSEQ multiplex PCR, and TCRdb kept only the in-frame ones, dropping some. The sample holds about 480,000 clones; 79% are singletons and the top ten take 13%. Sequences were obtained from PBMCs. Receptor source: a woman aged 40 to 50 in good health. Some clones in this sample may be carry-over from other donors' samples.

The V and J genes are TRBV5-1 and TRBJ2-7; TRBD2 agrees at 10 bases. CDR1 and CDR2 from the germline V gene are SGHRS and YFSETQ. This CDR3 is built from 15 residues. J gave up 6 bases and V 4 bases, and 10 bases lay outside the gene matches. CDR3 DNA sequence: TGCGCCAGCAGCCAAGCCCTAGCGGGAGATTCCGAGCAGTACTTC. This gives the protein CASSQALAGDSEQYF.

The chain joins TRBV9 to TRBJ2-5; TRBD2 agrees at 12 bases. After removal of 3 bases from V and 5 bases from J, the junction contained 8 bases not matched to a gene. The CDR3 sequence is 16 residues long. Germline CDR1 and CDR2: SGDLS and YYNGEE. CDR3 loop: CASSAPLAGGQETQYF. CDR3 nucleotide sequence: TGTGCCAGCAGCGCGCCACTAGCGGGAGGACAGGAGACCCAGTACTTC.

This sequence joins TRBV10-3 and TRBJ2-1; D is unclear. Germline assignment: CDR1 ENHRY and CDR2 SYGVKD. The CDR3 totals 13 residues. Trimming pared 4 bases from V and 9 bases from J, leaving 13 bases between. CDR3 in DNA: TGTGCCATCAGTGGAGACCCGTCCATTGAGCAGTTCTTC. As protein: CAISGDPSIEQFF.

This chain links TRBV9 with TRBJ2-1; D might be TRBD2 (5 bases). There are 16 residues in the CDR3. The V end lost 0 bases, the J end lost 7 bases, and 17 bases lay between the germline ends. CDR1 and CDR2 (germline): SGDLS, YYNGEE. CDR3 residues: CASSVGGRPGGNEQFF. As DNA, the CDR3 is TGTGCCAGCAGCGTAGGAGGCAGGCCTGGCGGGAATGAGCAGTTCTTC. The entire variable domain, with the rest obtained from reference TRBV9 and TRBJ2-1, is as follows: DSGVTQTPKHLITATGQRVTLRCSPRSGDLSVYWYQQSLDQGLQFLIQYYNGEERAKGNILERFSAQQFPDLHSELNLSSLELGDSALYFCASSVGGRPGGNEQFFGPGTRLTVL.

As regards this clone: This sample includes further DNA sequences coding for the same CDR3. This chain joins TRBV18 and TRBJ1-1; the D gene is possibly TRBD1 (5 bases). The V gene lost 3 bases and the J gene lost 3 bases, with 8 bases spanning the gap. Per germline, CDR1 KGHSH and CDR2 LQKENI. The CDR3 runs to 13 residues. DNA of the CDR3: TGTGCCAGCTCACCGGGGGGGGACACTGAAGCTTTCTTT. This encodes CASSPGGDTEAFF.

V is TRBV27 and J is TRBJ2-5, with a possible D match to TRBD1 (5 bases). The closer fit of TRBJ2-7 to the DNA end suggests the J call may be wrong. Germline V gene lookup returns CDR1 MNHEY and CDR2 SMNVEV (reference sequence). The CDR3 loop spans 14 amino acids. CDR3 loop: CASSLPTADYEQYF. The CDR3 DNA reads TGTGCCAGCAGTTTACCGACAGCAGACTACGAGCAGTACTTC.

The rearrangement uses TRBV19 and TRBJ2-7; 8 bases agree with TRBD1. With 5 bases clipped from V and 2 bases from J, the junction kept 8 bases outside the gene matches. In germline, CDR1 is LNHDA, CDR2 SQIVND (reference sequence). This CDR3 contains 15 residues. CDR3 loop: CASSPSGGLAYEQYF. The CDR3 nucleotides are TGTGCCAGTAGTCCATCAGGGGGCTTGGCCTACGAGCAGTACTTC.

Here the CDR3 reads CASSFSMTGSNEKLFF. CDR3 coding DNA: TGTGCCAGCAGTTTCTCCATGACAGGAAGTAATGAAAAACTGTTTTTT. The chain couples TRBV28 to TRBJ1-4, with D maybe TRBD1 (6 bases). CDR3 length: 16 residues. The germline V gene has CDR1 MDHEN and CDR2 SYDVKM. V was shortened by 3 bases and J by 4 bases, with 15 bases between the two germline ends. Full variable domain (outside the CDR3, taken from reference TRBV28 and TRBJ1-4): DVKVTQSSRYLVKRTGEKVFLECVQDMDHENMFWYRQDPGLGLRLIYFSYDVKMKEKGDIPEGYSVSREKKERFSLILESASTNQTSMYLCASSFSMTGSNEKLFFGSGTQLSVL.

The chain links TRBV28 to TRBJ2-7; 12 nucleotides agree with TRBD2. CDR3 length equals 16 residues. V lost 5 bases to trimming and J lost 2 bases; unmatched junction nucleotides: 7. Germline V gene lookup returns CDR1 MDHEN and CDR2 SYDVKM. The CDR3 DNA sequence: TGTGCCAGCAGTATCACGGGACTAGCGGGCACCTACGAGCAGTACTTC. It yields the protein CASSITGLAGTYEQYF.

The V call is TRBV25-1, the J call TRBJ1-2; 8 bases fit TRBD1. The V segment lost 4 bases and the J segment 5 bases; nucleotides outside the gene matches: 9. The germline CDR1 and CDR2 sequences are MGHDK and SYGVNS. The CDR3 spans 15 residues. The CDR3 sequence is CASSVNRGSEYGYTF. CDR3 sequence (DNA): TGTGCCAGCAGTGTTAACAGGGGGTCGGAGTATGGCTACACCTTC.

The rearrangement joins TRBV30 to TRBJ2-7; no definite D call. Germline CDR1 and CDR2: GTSNPN and SVGIG (reference sequence). This CDR3 has 13 residues. The CDR3 sequence: CATVRRSSYEQYF. As DNA, the CDR3 is TGTGCAACAGTTCGCAGGTCGTCCTACGAGCAGTACTTC.

The J gene is TRBJ1-2, the V gene TRBV10-3; D not certain. The CDR3 runs to 13 residues. The germline V gene has CDR1 ENHRY and CDR2 SYGVKD. Trimming stripped 10 bases from V and 5 bases from J, with 17 bases between. The CDR3 coding sequence is TGTGCCACGCGGTGGGATCCGGAGTATGGCTACACCTTC. Translating it yields CATRWDPEYGYTF.

The chain has TRBV14 and TRBJ2-2; TRBD2 agrees at 7 bases. CDR1 and CDR2 (germline): SGHDN, FVKESK. The CDR3 extends over 15 amino acids. V trimming: 6 bases; J trimming: 4 bases; junction bases outside the gene matches: 8. CDR3 loop: CASRPAGVLTGELFF. The CDR3 region has the DNA TGTGCCAGCAGACCCGCGGGGGTACTCACCGGGGAGCTGTTTTTT.

At least ten counts were recorded for this clone. V gene TRBV14 combines with J gene TRBJ2-2; no firm D call. Germline V gene data show CDR1 as SGHDN and CDR2 as FVKESK. CDR3 length equals 15 residues. The V and J ends lost 0 bases and 5 bases respectively, with 10 bases between them. CDR3 sequence: CASSQEGHITGELFF. DNA of the CDR3: TGTGCCAGCAGCCAAGAAGGGCACATAACCGGGGAGCTGTTTTTT.

The gene calls are TRBV19 and TRBJ1-5; weak D call: TRBD1 (5 bases). The CDR3 contains 14 residues. The germline V gene has CDR1 LNHDA and CDR2 SQIVND (reference sequence). The V gene lost 6 bases and the J gene lost 7 bases, with 16 bases spanning the gap. The CDR3 region has the DNA TGTGCCAGTAGCAGCGGGGGGGACGTGCAGCCCCAGCATTTT. Protein sequence: CASSSGGDVQPQHF.

The CDR3 DNA reads TGTGCCAGCTCGCCTACGGACAGGGGCGGTGGGTACCAAGAGACCCAGTACTTC. It is translated as CASSPTDRGGGYQETQYF. The V gene is TRBV18, the J gene TRBJ2-5, with TRBD1 identical over 9 bases. Germline V CDR1 and CDR2: KGHSH, LQKENI. The CDR3 totals 18 residues. With 6 bases clipped from V and 0 bases from J, the junction kept 14 bases outside the gene matches.

The chain links TRBV5-1 to TRBJ2-7, with TRBD2 as a possible D gene (6 bases). The V gene's germline CDR1 is SGHRS and CDR2 YFSETQ. Trimming stripped 0 bases from V and 4 bases from J, with 14 bases between. There are 15 residues in the CDR3. As DNA, the CDR3 is TGCGCCAGCAGCTTGGTTTCGGGAGTGGGGTACGAGCAGTACTTC. It specifies CASSLVSGVGYEQYF.

The rearrangement links TRBV30 to TRBJ1-4; no definite D call. The CDR3 spans 14 residues. The germline V gene has CDR1 GTSNPN and CDR2 SVGIG (reference sequence). Trimming stripped 4 bases from V and 0 bases from J, with 9 bases between. The CDR3 is CAWTRGATNEKLFF. The CDR3 DNA follows: TGTGCCTGGACTCGGGGAGCAACTAATGAAAAACTGTTTTTT. The full variable domain, with the rest looked up from reference TRBV30 and TRBJ1-4, is SQTIHQWPATLVQPVGSPLSLECTVEGTSNPNLYWYRQAAGRGLQLLFYSVGIGQISSEVPQNLSASRPQDRQFILSSKKLLLSDSGFYLCAWTRGATNEKLFFGSGTQLSVL.

J is TRBJ2-1 and V is TRBV7-3; D not resolved. Germline assignment: CDR1 SGHTA and CDR2 FQGTGA. The CDR3 totals 13 residues. V gave up 0 bases and J gave up 6 bases, with 6 bases separating them. The CDR3 DNA follows: TGTGCCAGCAGCTTAACCAATGGCAATGAGCAGTTCTTC. The encoded protein is CASSLTNGNEQFF.

The chain recombines TRBV2 with TRBJ2-6; D remains ambiguous. Trimming cost V 5 bases and J 7 bases, with 15 bases left between them. In germline, CDR1 is SNHLY, CDR2 FYNNEI. This CDR3 has 15 amino acids. This CDR3 reads CASSLGQNEANVLTF. CDR3 bases: TGTGCCAGCAGTTTAGGCCAGAATGAAGCCAACGTCCTGACTTTC.

This clone was observed once. Other DNA sequences from this sample encode an identical CDR3 as well. The V gene is TRBV18, the J gene TRBJ2-5, with 7 nucleotides matching TRBD1. Germline trimming cut 6 bases from V and 2 bases from J; bases unmatched to any gene: 3. Germline assignment: CDR1 KGHSH and CDR2 LQKENI. There are 13 residues in the CDR3. The CDR3 protein is CASSPGQQETQYF. DNA for the CDR3: TGTGCCAGCTCGCCGGGACAGCAAGAGACCCAGTACTTC.